Listed below are T cell receptor beta chains from one sample, sequenced in a study of chemoradiotherapy in HPV16-positive cancers. Sequencing was performed with immunoSEQ multiplex PCR; in TCRdb, only in-frame clones are kept and a portion is missing. This table holds 30,000 to 35,000 clones, around four fifths found once. The sample here was blood, taken from a patient who underwent chemoradiotherapy. The receptor source for this set is a human donor with HPV-associated anogenital cancer. The CDR3 runs from the conserved cysteine through the conserved F or W. D genes are given only for firm matches. The listing skips clone size in some rows; elsewhere it reads once, few, many or a size class.

len,v_gene,abundance,j_gene,d_gene,CDR3aa,CDR3nt
13,TRBV2,few,TRBJ1-1,-,CASSEMAGVRAFF,TGTGCCAGCAGTGAAATGGCAGGGGTACGGGCTTTCTTT
18,TRBV7-2,-,TRBJ2-1,TRBD2,CASSLGLAGGSVYNEQFF,TGTGCCAGCAGCTTAGGGCTAGCGGGGGGGTCGGTCTACAATGAGCAGTTCTTC
14,TRBV7-2,-,TRBJ2-7,-,CASTSGPASYEQYF,TGTGCCAGCACCTCCGGGCCAGCCTCCTACGAGCAGTACTTC
13,TRBV19,-,TRBJ2-5,-,CASSRATQETQYF,TGTGCCAGTAGTAGGGCCACACAAGAGACCCAGTACTTC
14,TRBV10-3,-,TRBJ2-3,-,CAISAGGETDTQYF,TGTGCCATCAGTGCAGGGGGGGAAACAGATACGCAGTATTTT
16,TRBV19,-,TRBJ2-6,-,CASKIFGASGANVLTF,TGTGCCAGTAAAATCTTCGGGGCCTCTGGGGCCAACGTCCTGACTTTC
15,TRBV7-9,-,TRBJ2-5,-,CASSLLVPLQETQYF,TGTGCCAGCAGCTTGCTAGTACCCCTTCAAGAGACCCAGTACTTC
13,TRBV14,-,TRBJ2-2,-,CASSPQSTGELFF,TGTGCCAGCAGCCCCCAGAGCACCGGGGAGCTGTTTTTT
13,TRBV19,few,TRBJ1-5,TRBD1,CACRDRGPSREHF,TGTGCCTGCCGGGACAGGGGACCTAGCAGGGAGCATTTT
13,TRBV5-6,-,TRBJ1-4,-,CASSLAGGEKLFF,TGTGCCAGCAGCTTGGCGGGGGGCGAAAAACTGTTTTTT
14,TRBV5-4,-,TRBJ2-7,-,CASSLAPLGAEQYF,TGTGCCAGCAGCTTGGCCCCCCTTGGAGCCGAGCAGTACTTC
15,TRBV5-1,-,TRBJ1-2,TRBD1,CASSLVGTGTDGYTF,TGCGCCAGCAGCTTGGTCGGGACAGGGACCGATGGCTACACCTTC
12,TRBV6-5,-,TRBJ2-7,-,CASSRQGYEQYF,TGTGCCAGCAGCCGGCAGGGTTACGAGCAGTACTTC
18,TRBV2,-,TRBJ2-1,TRBD2,CASSESLAGVHRGVEQFF,TGTGCCAGCAGTGAATCGCTAGCGGGGGTCCACCGAGGGGTTGAGCAGTTCTTC
14,TRBV29-1,medium-sized,TRBJ1-2,-,CSVPLTDPNYGYTF,TGCAGCGTTCCCCTGACAGACCCTAACTATGGCTACACCTTC
16,TRBV5-1,-,TRBJ2-6,TRBD2,CASSKAGASGANVLTF,TGCGCCAGCTCGAAAGCGGGGGCCTCTGGGGCCAACGTCCTGACTTTC
13,TRBV19,-,TRBJ1-2,-,CASSGDQGHGYTF,TGTGCCAGTAGCGGGGACCAAGGTCATGGCTACACCTTC
13,TRBV19,once,TRBJ1-1,-,CASSNPERTEAFF,TGTGCCAGTAGTAACCCAGAAAGAACTGAAGCTTTCTTT
15,TRBV2,-,TRBJ1-6,-,CASKIYDIYNSPLHF,TGTGCCAGCAAGATCTACGATATCTATAATTCACCCCTCCACTTT
15,TRBV10-3,-,TRBJ2-2,TRBD1,CAITEDRENTGELFF,TGTGCCATCACGGAGGACAGGGAAAACACCGGGGAGCTGTTTTTT
13,TRBV5-1,-,TRBJ2-1,-,CASSLGGSIEQFF,TGCGCCAGCAGCTTGGGGGGGTCCATAGAGCAGTTCTTC
17,TRBV2,once,TRBJ2-1,TRBD2,CASSELGTSGGRGEQFF,TGTGCCAGCAGTGAACTCGGGACTAGCGGGGGGAGGGGTGAGCAGTTCTTC
17,TRBV29-1,-,TRBJ1-2,TRBD1,CSVASGTGGAKNYGYTF,TGCAGCGTTGCCTCCGGGACAGGGGGCGCGAAGAACTATGGCTACACCTTC
13,TRBV5-4,-,TRBJ2-5,-,CASSLGTAETQYF,TGTGCCAGCAGCTTGGGGACAGCGGAAACCCAGTACTTC
15,TRBV5-4,-,TRBJ2-5,TRBD1,CASSPYDRGLETQYF,TGTGCCAGCAGCCCGTACGACAGGGGGTTAGAGACCCAGTACTTC
13,TRBV2,-,TRBJ2-2,-,CASSDIGWGELFF,TGTGCCAGCAGTGATATAGGCTGGGGGGAGCTGTTTTTT
11,TRBV29-1,once,TRBJ2-7,-,CSVDMGVEQYF,TGCAGCGTTGACATGGGGGTCGAGCAGTACTTC
16,TRBV5-5,once,TRBJ1-4,-,CASSYRQQESNEKLFF,TGTGCCAGCAGCTACCGACAGCAAGAGAGTAATGAAAAACTGTTTTTT
15,TRBV6-1,few,TRBJ1-5,TRBD1,CASSIGGTGTQPQHF,TGTGCCAGCAGCATAGGTGGGACAGGGACTCAGCCCCAGCATTTT
14,TRBV9,-,TRBJ2-7,-,CASSVGQGAYEQYF,TGTGCCAGCAGCGTAGGCCAGGGAGCCTACGAGCAGTACTTC
18,TRBV7-2,-,TRBJ2-1,-,CASSLEGTGAHSYNEQFF,TGTGCCAGCAGCTTAGAGGGGACCGGCGCCCACTCCTACAATGAGCAGTTCTTC
17,TRBV18,-,TRBJ2-3,TRBD2,CASSPPIGAGGTDTQYF,TGTGCCAGCTCACCCCCCATAGGCGCGGGGGGCACAGATACGCAGTATTTT
14,TRBV5-4,-,TRBJ2-3,TRBD2,CASQTRGGTDTQYF,TGTGCCAGCCAAACCCGGGGGGGGACAGATACGCAGTATTTT
15,TRBV10-2,-,TRBJ1-2,TRBD1,CASSSTGTGGDGYTF,TGCGCCAGCAGTTCAACCGGGACAGGGGGCGATGGCTACACCTTC
15,TRBV7-9,-,TRBJ2-3,-,CASSSPEWRTDTQYF,TGTGCCAGCAGCTCCCCGGAATGGAGGACAGATACGCAGTATTTT
10,TRBV6-1,-,TRBJ1-2,-,CAVRVYGYTF,TGTGCGGTCCGGGTCTATGGCTACACCTTC
14,TRBV7-9,-,TRBJ2-3,TRBD1,CASSLGQGTDTQYF,TGTGCCAGCAGCTTGGGACAGGGTACAGATACGCAGTATTTT
14,TRBV5-1,-,TRBJ1-2,-,CASRISTANYGYTF,TGCGCCAGCAGAATTTCAACCGCTAACTATGGCTACACCTTC
13,TRBV19,-,TRBJ1-2,TRBD1,CASSSQGAGGYTF,TGTGCCAGTAGTTCCCAGGGGGCAGGTGGCTACACCTTC
15,TRBV14,-,TRBJ2-1,TRBD2,CASSRTSGNYNEQFF,TGTGCCAGCAGTCGTACTAGCGGGAACTACAATGAGCAGTTCTTC
14,TRBV27,-,TRBJ2-5,-,CASSSRGREETQYF,TGTGCCAGCAGTTCTCGGGGCCGGGAGGAGACCCAGTACTTC
13,TRBV6-5,-,TRBJ2-2,-,CASSADLPGELFF,TGTGCCAGCAGCGCCGACTTGCCCGGGGAGCTGTTTTTT
13,TRBV5-1,few,TRBJ1-1,-,CASSLASGAEAFF,TGCGCCAGCAGCTTGGCCAGTGGGGCCGAAGCTTTCTTT
14,TRBV4-3,-,TRBJ2-7,TRBD1,CASSQEQGAYEQYF,TGCGCCAGCAGCCAAGAGCAGGGGGCTTACGAGCAGTACTTC
18,TRBV5-8,-,TRBJ2-4,TRBD1,CASSHGQGARVGKNIQYF,TGTGCCAGCAGCCACGGACAGGGGGCAAGGGTAGGCAAAAACATTCAGTACTTC
13,TRBV5-1,-,TRBJ1-2,-,CASSLEGGLGYTF,TGCGCCAGCAGCTTGGAAGGGGGGCTTGGCTACACCTTC
13,TRBV5-1,-,TRBJ1-2,TRBD1,CASSLTGGGGYTF,TGCGCCAGCAGCCTGACAGGGGGCGGTGGCTACACCTTC
16,TRBV15,few,TRBJ1-6,TRBD1,CATSSDSGTVNSPLHF,TGTGCCACCAGCAGTGATTCCGGGACAGTTAATTCACCCCTCCACTTT
17,TRBV5-5,-,TRBJ2-6,TRBD1,CASRFPGQNSGANVLTF,TGTGCCAGCAGGTTCCCGGGACAGAATTCTGGGGCCAACGTCCTGACTTTC
15,TRBV5-1,-,TRBJ2-2,-,CASSLAGDNTGELFF,TGCGCCAGCAGCTTGGCCGGGGACAACACCGGGGAGCTGTTTTTT
16,TRBV5-1,-,TRBJ1-1,TRBD1,CASSSGRQGWSTEAFF,TGCGCCAGCAGCTCTGGTCGACAGGGCTGGTCCACTGAAGCTTTCTTT
14,TRBV2,-,TRBJ1-5,TRBD1,CASTPDRGSQPQHF,TGTGCCAGCACCCCGGACAGGGGAAGCCAGCCCCAGCATTTT
15,TRBV6-4,-,TRBJ2-3,TRBD1,CASSDASGGTDTQYF,TGTGCCAGCAGTGATGCTTCAGGGGGAACAGATACGCAGTATTTT
13,TRBV7-6,-,TRBJ1-1,-,CASSFRQADRAFF,TGTGCCAGCAGCTTCCGACAGGCCGATCGGGCTTTCTTT
15,TRBV27,-,TRBJ2-1,TRBD2,CASSPGTSGGGEQFF,TGTGCCAGCAGTCCCGGGACTAGCGGGGGGGGAGAGCAGTTCTTC